This T cell receptor beta chain was obtained from a study of metastatic and nonmetastatic thyroid tumors (dated by TCRdb to the early 2020s). For the study in its entirety: The researchers compared repertoires between peripheral blood samples and tumor or nodule tissue samples from patients with malignant or benign thyroid disease. What the work shows at the level of the full study, not this receptor alone: In both blood and tumor samples, malignant tumors were reported to have significantly higher TCR beta diversity than benign nodules.

The library was made by PCR. Sequencing used an Illumina HiSeq 4000. High-throughput sequencing was used to profile the CDR3 region of the TCR beta-chain in every patient. In the paper's pipeline: Drawing on CDR3 differences between clinicopathological groups, the researchers built a classifier meant to tell apart patients with distant-metastatic papillary thyroid cancer. To measure repertoire diversity the researchers used the Shannon index, while the Morisita-Horn index served to gauge how similar the tumor and blood repertoires were. The public sequencing data were trimmed at Q25 with fastp and processed into clonotypes with MiXCR by TCRdb, which kept only in-frame beta chains. In this record, the V and J calls reflect TCRdb's handling and not the investigators' own analysis. Present in this sample are roughly 28,000 clones, about 26% of which were seen just once. The top ten constitute less than 7.5% of the sample.

This clone was counted between two and nine times. Its cognate antigen has yet to be identified. Base qualities were left out, and no much larger clone turns up one base away. The germline V gene (reference sequence) specifies DFQATT as CDR1 and SNEGSKA as CDR2. From the cysteine through the phenylalanine, the CDR3 covers 16 amino acids. Here the CDR3 DNA is all that survives: 48 bases in frame from base 1. Deletion took 5 bases off V and 4 bases off J, with a span of 23 bases between the germline ends. No patient had received any treatment before thyroid surgery. The study retrospectively analysed patient clinical samples collected from about 2012 to 2018 using T-cell receptor beta sequencing.

The TCR sequence derives from a female donor with papillary thyroid cancer or a benign thyroid nodule (not recorded which). Some clones in this sample may be carry-over from other donors' samples. What was sequenced was blood. The sequence joins TRBV20-1 to TRBJ1-1; no D gene can be assigned with confidence. The nucleotides are TGCAGTGCTCCCGATCCAGGCACTGGGGTCGGCACTGAAGCTTTCTTT. This is translated as CSAPDPGTGVGTEAFF.